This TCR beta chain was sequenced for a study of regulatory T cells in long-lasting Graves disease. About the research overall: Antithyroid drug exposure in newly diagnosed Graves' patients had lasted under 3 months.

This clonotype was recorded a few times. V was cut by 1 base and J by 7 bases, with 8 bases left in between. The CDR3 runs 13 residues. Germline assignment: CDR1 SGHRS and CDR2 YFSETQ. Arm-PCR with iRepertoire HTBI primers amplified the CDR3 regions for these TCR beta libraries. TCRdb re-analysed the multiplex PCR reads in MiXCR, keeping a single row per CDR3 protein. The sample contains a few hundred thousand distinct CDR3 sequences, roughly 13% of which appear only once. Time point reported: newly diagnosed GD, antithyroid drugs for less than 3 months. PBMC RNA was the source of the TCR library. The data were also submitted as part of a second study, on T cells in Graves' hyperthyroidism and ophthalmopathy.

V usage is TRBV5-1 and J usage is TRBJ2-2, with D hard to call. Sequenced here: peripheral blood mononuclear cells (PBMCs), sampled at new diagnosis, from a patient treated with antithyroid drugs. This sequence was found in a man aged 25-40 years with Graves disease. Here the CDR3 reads CASSLLRNGELFF. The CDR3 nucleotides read TGCGCCAGCAGCTTGTTGCGCAACGGGGAGCTGTTTTTT.